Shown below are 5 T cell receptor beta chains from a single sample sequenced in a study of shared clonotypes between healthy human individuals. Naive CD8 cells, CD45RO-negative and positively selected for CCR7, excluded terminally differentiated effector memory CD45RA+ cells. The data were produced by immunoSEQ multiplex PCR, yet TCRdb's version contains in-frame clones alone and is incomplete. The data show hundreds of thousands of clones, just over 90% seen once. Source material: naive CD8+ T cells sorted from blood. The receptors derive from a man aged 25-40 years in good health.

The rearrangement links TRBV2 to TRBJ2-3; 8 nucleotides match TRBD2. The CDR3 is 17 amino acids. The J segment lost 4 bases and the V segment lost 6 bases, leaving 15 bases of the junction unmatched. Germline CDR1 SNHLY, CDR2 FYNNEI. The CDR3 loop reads CASRGDYQREFADTQYF. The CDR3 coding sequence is TGTGCCAGCAGGGGGGACTACCAGCGGGAGTTCGCAGATACGCAGTATTTT.

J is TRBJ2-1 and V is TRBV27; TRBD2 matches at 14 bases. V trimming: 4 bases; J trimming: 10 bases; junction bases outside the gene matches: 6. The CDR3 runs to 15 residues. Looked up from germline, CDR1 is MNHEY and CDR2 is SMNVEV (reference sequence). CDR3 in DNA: TGTGCCAGCAGTTACGGACTAGCGGGAGGTTTGGAGCAGTTCTTC. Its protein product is CASSYGLAGGLEQFF.

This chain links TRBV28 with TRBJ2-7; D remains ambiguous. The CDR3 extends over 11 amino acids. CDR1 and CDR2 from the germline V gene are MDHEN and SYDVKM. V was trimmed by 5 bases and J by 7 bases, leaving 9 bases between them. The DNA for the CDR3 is TGTGCCAGCAGTCCCAATGATGAGCAGTACTTC. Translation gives CASSPNDEQYF. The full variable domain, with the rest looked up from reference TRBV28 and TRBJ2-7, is DVKVTQSSRYLVKRTGEKVFLECVQDMDHENMFWYRQDPGLGLRLIYFSYDVKMKEKGDIPEGYSVSREKKERFSLILESASTNQTSMYLCASSPNDEQYFGPGTRLTVT.

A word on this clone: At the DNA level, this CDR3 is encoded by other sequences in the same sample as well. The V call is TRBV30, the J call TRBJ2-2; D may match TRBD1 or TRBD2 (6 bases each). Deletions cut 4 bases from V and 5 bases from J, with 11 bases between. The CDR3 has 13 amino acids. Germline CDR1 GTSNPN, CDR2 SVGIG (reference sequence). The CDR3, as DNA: TGTGCCTGGACAGGGGCGGGGACCGGGGAGCTGTTTTTT. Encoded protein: CAWTGAGTGELFF.

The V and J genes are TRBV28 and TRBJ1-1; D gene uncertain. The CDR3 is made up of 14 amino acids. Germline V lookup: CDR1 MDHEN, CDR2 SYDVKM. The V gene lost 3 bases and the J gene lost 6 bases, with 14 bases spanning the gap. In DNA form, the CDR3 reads TGTGCCAGCAGTTTCGCGGGCATGTCCGCTGAAGCTTTCTTT. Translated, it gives CASSFAGMSAEAFF.